The clone carrying this T cell receptor (beta chain) showed up just once. Its antigen remains unidentified. TCRdb keeps only in-frame clones here, not all; method: immunoSEQ multiplex PCR. The repertoire includes approximately 120,000 clones, 70% to 90% of them detected once, and roughly 5.2% sits in the top ten. The CDR3 has 14 amino acids. V lost 0 bases and J lost 0, with 5 bases in between. Germline lookup yields CDR1 LGHNA and CDR2 YSLEER. This sample was included in a study of T cell responses to AZD1222 COVID-19 vaccine. General study points: White British people made up most donors, females outnumbered males, and clonal diversity was possibly underestimated. Dominant CD4 TCR responses targeted spike regions 160-218 and 743-854. Seropositivity was recorded at baseline in only a handful of AZD1222 recipients.

The clonotype originates from an adult who received the AZD1222 COVID-19 vaccine. The source material was peripheral blood, sampled 28 days after the second AZD1222 dose. The gene calls are TRBV4-3 and TRBJ1-1; D unclear. CDR3 sequence (DNA): TGCGCCAGCAGCCAAGAGCACATGAACACTGAAGCTTTCTTT. Protein: CASSQEHMNTEAFF.